Listed here is a single TCR beta chain. The data belong to a study of blood T cell repertoires in COVID-19. As for the study in general: Acute and convalescent COVID-19 samples came from the United States, Italy and Spain.

Germline CDR1 reads MDHEN; CDR2 reads SYDVKM. The CDR3 runs 17 residues. Trimming took off 3 bases at V and 2 bases at J, with 17 bases between the two ends. Per the original methods: Amplification of reference gene primers provided the estimated nucleated cell counts. Some clones are missing from TCRdb's copy, which holds only in-frame ones; the method was immunoSEQ multiplex PCR. V and J calls and clone size are given by that table; D and trimming were obtained from the DNA. The data show roughly 130,000 clones, about four fifths seen once. This clonotype was obtained from a man aged 40-49 years with acute COVID-19. The sequencing input was PBMCs or T cells enriched from blood (not recorded which). The chain uses TRBV28 and TRBJ2-4; the D gene is possibly TRBD1 (5 bases). Here the CDR3 DNA reads TGTGCCAGCAGTTTCCAGGGCCGAGGATCATCCAAAAACATTCAGTACTTC. It yields the protein CASSFQGRGSSKNIQYF.